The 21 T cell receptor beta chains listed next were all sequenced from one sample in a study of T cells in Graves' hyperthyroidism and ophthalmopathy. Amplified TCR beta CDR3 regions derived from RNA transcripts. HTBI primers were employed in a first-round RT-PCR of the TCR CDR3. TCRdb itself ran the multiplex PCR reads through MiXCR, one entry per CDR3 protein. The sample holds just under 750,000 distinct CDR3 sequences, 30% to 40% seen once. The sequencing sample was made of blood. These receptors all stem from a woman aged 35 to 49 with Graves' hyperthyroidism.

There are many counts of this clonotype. CDR3 nucleotide sequence: TGTGCCATCAGTGGAAACCAAGAGACCCAGTACTTC. Translated: CAISGNQETQYF. The chain couples TRBV10-3 to TRBJ2-5; D gene unclear. The ends were cut back, 4 bases at V and 0 bases at J, with 3 bases in the middle. Germline CDR1 and CDR2: ENHRY and SYGVKD. The CDR3 is made up of 12 amino acids.

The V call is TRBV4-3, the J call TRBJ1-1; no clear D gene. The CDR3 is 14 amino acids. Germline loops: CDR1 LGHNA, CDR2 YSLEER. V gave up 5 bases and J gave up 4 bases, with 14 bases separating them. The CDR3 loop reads CASSSQMKGTEAFF. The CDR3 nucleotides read TGCGCCAGCAGCTCCCAAATGAAGGGCACTGAAGCTTTCTTT.

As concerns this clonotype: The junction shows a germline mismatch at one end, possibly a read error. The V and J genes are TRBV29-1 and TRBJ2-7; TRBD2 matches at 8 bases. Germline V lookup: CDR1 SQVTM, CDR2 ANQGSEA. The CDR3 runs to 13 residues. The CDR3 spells CSVVPGGPYEQYF. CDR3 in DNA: TGCAGCGTTGTCCCGGGGGGGCCCTATGAGCAGTACTTC.

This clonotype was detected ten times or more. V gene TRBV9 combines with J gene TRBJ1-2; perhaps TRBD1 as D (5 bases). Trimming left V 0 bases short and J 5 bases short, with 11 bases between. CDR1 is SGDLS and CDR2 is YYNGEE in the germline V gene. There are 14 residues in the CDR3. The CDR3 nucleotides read TGTGCCAGCAGCGTAGGAGTAGCAGGGTATGGCTACACCTTC. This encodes CASSVGVAGYGYTF. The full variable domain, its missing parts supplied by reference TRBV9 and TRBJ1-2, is DSGVTQTPKHLITATGQRVTLRCSPRSGDLSVYWYQQSLDQGLQFLIQYYNGEERAKGNILERFSAQQFPDLHSELNLSSLELGDSALYFCASSVGVAGYGYTFGSGTRLTVV.

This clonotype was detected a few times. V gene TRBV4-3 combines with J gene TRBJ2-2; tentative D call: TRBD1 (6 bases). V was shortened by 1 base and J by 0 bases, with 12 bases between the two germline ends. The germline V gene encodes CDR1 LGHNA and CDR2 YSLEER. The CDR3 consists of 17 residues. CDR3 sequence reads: CASSQGAGTTNTGELFF. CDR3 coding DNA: TGCGCCAGCAGCCAAGGCGCCGGGACAACGAACACCGGGGAGCTGTTTTTT.

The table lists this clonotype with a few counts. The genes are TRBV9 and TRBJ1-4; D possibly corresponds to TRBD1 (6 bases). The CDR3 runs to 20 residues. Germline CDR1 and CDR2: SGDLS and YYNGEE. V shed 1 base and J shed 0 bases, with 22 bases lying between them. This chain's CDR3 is CASSVNPGQFNTATNEKLFF. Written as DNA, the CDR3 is TGTGCCAGCAGCGTAAACCCAGGACAGTTTAATACTGCAACTAATGAAAAACTGTTTTTT. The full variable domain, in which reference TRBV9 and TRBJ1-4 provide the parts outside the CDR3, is DSGVTQTPKHLITATGQRVTLRCSPRSGDLSVYWYQQSLDQGLQFLIQYYNGEERAKGNILERFSAQQFPDLHSELNLSSLELGDSALYFCASSVNPGQFNTATNEKLFFGSGTQLSVL.

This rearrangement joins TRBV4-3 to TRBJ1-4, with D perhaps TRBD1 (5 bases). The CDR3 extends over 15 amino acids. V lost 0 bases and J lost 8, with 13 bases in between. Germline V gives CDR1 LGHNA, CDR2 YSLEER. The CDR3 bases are TGCGCCAGCAGCCAAGACCCGCAGGGTTGGGAAAAACTGTTTTTT. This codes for CASSQDPQGWEKLFF.

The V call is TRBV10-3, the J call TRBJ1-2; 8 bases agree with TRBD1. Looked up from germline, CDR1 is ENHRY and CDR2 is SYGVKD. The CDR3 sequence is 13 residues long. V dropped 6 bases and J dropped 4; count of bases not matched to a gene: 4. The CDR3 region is CAIRDRVSYGYTF. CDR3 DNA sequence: TGTGCCATCAGGGACAGGGTGAGCTATGGCTACACCTTC.

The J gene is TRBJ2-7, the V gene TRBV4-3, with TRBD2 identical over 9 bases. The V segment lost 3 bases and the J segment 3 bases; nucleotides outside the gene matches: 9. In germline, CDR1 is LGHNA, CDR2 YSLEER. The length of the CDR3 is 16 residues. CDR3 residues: CASSHLAGVAVYEQYF. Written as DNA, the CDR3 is TGCGCCAGCAGCCATTTAGCGGGAGTGGCCGTCTACGAGCAGTACTTC.

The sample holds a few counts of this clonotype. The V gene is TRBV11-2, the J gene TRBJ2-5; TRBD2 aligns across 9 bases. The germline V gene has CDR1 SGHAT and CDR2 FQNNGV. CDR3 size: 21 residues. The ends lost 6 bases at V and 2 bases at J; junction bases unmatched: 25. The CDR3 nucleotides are TGTGCCAGCAGTTCCGGGCTCCGAGCATTATGGCTAGCGGGACTTCAAGAGACCCAGTACTTC. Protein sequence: CASSSGLRALWLAGLQETQYF.

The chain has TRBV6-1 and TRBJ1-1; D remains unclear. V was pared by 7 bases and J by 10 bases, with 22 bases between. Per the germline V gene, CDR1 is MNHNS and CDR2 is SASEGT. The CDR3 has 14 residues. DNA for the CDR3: TGTGCCAGCACCCCCGCCTCGGGATGGATCGGAGCTTTCTTT. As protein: CASTPASGWIGAFF.

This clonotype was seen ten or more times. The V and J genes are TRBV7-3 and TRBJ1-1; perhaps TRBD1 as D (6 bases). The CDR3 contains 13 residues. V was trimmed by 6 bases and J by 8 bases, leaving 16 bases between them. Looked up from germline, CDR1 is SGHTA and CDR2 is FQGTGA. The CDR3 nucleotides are TGTGCCAGCAGGTTCCGCTCCGGGACAGAAGCTTTCTTT. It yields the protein CASRFRSGTEAFF. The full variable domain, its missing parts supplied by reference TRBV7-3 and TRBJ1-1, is GAGVSQTPSNKVTEKGKYVELRCDPISGHTALYWYRQSLGQGPEFLIYFQGTGAADDSGLPNDRFFAVRPEGSVSTLKIQRTERGDSAVYLCASRFRSGTEAFFGQGTRLTVV.

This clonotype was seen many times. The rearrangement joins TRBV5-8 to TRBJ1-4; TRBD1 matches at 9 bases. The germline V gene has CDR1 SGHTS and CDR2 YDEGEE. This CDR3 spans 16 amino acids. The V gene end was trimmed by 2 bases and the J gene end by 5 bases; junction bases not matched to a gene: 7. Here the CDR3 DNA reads TGTGCCAGCAGCTTATACGCGGGACAGGGCAATGAAAAACTGTTTTTT. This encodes CASSLYAGQGNEKLFF.

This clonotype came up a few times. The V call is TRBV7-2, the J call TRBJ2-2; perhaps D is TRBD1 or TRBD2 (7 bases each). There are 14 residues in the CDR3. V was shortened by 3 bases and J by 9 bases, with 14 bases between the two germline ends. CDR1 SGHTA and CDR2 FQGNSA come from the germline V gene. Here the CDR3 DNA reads TGTGCCAGCAGCTTCATCAGGGGGGGCCGGGAGCTGTTTTTT. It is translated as CASSFIRGGRELFF.

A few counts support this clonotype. CDR3 DNA: TGTGCCAGCAGTCTCCTTCGGGACGCCCAAGAGACCCAGTACTTC. Translating gives CASSLLRDAQETQYF. This sequence joins TRBV6-6 and TRBJ2-5; possibly TRBD1 or TRBD2 for D (5 bases each). Between the trimmed V and J ends, which lost 5 bases and 1 base, there was a span of 14 bases. The CDR3 consists of 15 residues. CDR1 is MNHNY, CDR2 SVGAGI, per germline (reference sequence).

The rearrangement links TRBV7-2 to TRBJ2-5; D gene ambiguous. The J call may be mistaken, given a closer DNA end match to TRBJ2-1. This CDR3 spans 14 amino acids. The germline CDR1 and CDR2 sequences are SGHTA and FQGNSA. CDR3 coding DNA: TGTGCCAGCAGCTTAGTAGACGGCAACAATGAGCAGTTCTTC. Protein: CASSLVDGNNEQFF.

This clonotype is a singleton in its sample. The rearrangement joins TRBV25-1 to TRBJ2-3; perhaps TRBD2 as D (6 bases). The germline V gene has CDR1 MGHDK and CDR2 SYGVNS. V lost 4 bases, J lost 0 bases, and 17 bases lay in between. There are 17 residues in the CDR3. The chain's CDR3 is CASSARLFAGSTDTQYF. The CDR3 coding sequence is TGTGCCAGCAGTGCTAGGTTATTCGCGGGGAGCACAGATACGCAGTATTTT.

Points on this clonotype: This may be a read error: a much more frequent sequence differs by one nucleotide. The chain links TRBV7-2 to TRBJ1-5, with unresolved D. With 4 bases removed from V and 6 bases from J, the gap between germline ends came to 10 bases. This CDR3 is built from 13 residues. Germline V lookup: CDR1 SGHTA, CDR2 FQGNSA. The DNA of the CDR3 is TGTGCCAGCAGCTCACAAGTCGGTCAGCCCCAGCATTTT. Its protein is CASSSQVGQPQHF.

CDR3 in amino acids: CASSARGVGTGELFF. CDR3 nucleotide sequence: TGCGCCAGCAGTGCAAGGGGGGTAGGCACCGGGGAGCTGTTTTTT. J is TRBJ2-2 and V is TRBV10-1, with D perhaps given as TRBD1 or TRBD2 (6 bases each). V was cut by 4 bases and J by 4 bases, with 13 bases left in between. The CDR3 runs to 15 residues. Germline V CDR1 and CDR2: WNHNN, SYGVQD (reference sequence).

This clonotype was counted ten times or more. The CDR3 loop reads CASSLAGVDYGYTF. Written as DNA, the CDR3 is TGTGCCAGCAGCTTGGCGGGCGTTGACTATGGCTACACCTTC. The V call is TRBV5-6, the J call TRBJ1-2; D remains unclear. There are 14 residues in the CDR3. V was pared by 0 bases and J by 3 bases, with 9 bases between. CDR1 and CDR2 (germline): SGHDT, YYEEEE.

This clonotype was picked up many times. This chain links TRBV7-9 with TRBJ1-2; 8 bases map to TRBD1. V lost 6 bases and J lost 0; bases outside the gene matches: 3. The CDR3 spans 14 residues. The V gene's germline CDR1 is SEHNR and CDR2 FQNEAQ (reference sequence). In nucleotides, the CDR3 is TGTGCCAGCAGTTACAGGGGGTCTAACTATGGCTACACCTTC. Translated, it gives CASSYRGSNYGYTF.